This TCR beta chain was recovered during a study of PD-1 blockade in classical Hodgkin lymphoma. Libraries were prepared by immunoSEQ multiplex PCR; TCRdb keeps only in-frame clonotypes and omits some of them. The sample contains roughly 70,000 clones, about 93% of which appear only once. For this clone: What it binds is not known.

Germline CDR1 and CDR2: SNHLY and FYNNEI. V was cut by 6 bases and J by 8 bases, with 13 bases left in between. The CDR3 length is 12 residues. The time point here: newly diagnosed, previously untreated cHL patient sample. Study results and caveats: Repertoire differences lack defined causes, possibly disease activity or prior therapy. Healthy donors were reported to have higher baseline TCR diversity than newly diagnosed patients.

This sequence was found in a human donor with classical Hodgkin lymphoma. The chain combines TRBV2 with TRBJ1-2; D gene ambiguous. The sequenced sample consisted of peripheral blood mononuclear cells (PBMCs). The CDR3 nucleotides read TGTGCCAGCAGCCCAATTTACGGGGGCTACACCTTC. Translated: CASSPIYGGYTF.